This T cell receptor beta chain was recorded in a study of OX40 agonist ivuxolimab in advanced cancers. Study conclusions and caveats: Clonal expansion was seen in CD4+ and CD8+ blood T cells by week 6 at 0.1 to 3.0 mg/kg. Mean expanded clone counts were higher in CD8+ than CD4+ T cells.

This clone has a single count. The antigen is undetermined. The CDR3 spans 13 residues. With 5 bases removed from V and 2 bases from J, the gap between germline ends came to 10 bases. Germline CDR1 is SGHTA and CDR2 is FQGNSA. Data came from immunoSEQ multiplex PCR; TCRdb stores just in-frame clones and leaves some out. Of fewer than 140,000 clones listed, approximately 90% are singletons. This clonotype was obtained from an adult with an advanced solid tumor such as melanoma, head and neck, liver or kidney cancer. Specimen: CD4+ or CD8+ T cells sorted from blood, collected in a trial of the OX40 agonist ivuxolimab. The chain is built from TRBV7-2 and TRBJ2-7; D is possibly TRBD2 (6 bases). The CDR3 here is CASSPRETYEQYF. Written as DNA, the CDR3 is TGTGCCAGCAGCCCCCGGGAGACCTACGAGCAGTACTTC.